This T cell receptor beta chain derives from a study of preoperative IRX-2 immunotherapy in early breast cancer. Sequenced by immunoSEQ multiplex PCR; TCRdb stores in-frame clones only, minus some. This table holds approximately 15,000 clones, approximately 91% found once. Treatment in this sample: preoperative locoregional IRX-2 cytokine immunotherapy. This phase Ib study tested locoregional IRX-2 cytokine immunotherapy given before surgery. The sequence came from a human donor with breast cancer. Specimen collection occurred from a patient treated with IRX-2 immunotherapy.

CDR3 loop: CASSPGTEETQYF. Written as DNA, the CDR3 is TGTGCCAGCAGTCCCGGGACTGAAGAGACCCAGTACTTC. The chain carries TRBV2 and TRBJ2-5; D perhaps matches TRBD2 (6 bases). V gave up 5 bases and J gave up 3 bases, with 10 bases separating them. The CDR3 sequence is 13 residues long. Per the germline V gene, CDR1 is SNHLY and CDR2 is FYNNEI.